These 11 T cell receptor beta chains were all obtained from the same sample, sequenced in a study of shared clonotypes between healthy human individuals. Using immunoSEQ multiplex PCR, the repertoire was profiled, and TCRdb retains in-frame clones only, with some absent. The profile shows more than 2 million clones, approximately 94% of them singletons. Only CD45RO-negative cells positively selected for CCR7 counted as naive CD8 cells, so terminally differentiated effector memory CD45RA+ cells were excluded. Sequencing was carried out using naive CD8+ T cells sorted from blood. All receptors derive from a man younger than 35 in good health.

The CDR3 reads CATTGGRVGEQYF. In DNA form, the CDR3 reads TGTGCCACCACGGGCGGGAGAGTGGGGGAGCAGTACTTC. The V and J genes are TRBV27 and TRBJ2-7; 7 bases line up with TRBD2. The CDR3 extends over 13 amino acids. CDR1 is MNHEY and CDR2 is SMNVEV in the germline V gene (reference sequence). Germline trimming cut 10 bases from V and 7 bases from J; bases unmatched to any gene: 13.

The chain couples TRBV28 to TRBJ1-2, with 7 bases lining up with TRBD1. Germline CDR1 MDHEN, CDR2 SYDVKM. The CDR3 extends over 13 amino acids. V shed 3 bases, J shed 5 bases, and the junction held 3 bases outside the gene matches. Here the CDR3 reads CASSFAGGYGYTF. For the CDR3, the DNA is TGTGCCAGCAGTTTTGCAGGGGGATATGGCTACACCTTC.

This chain links TRBV27 with TRBJ2-7; a possible D gene is TRBD1 (5 bases). Looked up from germline, CDR1 is MNHEY and CDR2 is SMNVEV (reference sequence). Trimming shortened V by 3 bases and J by 0 bases, and 15 bases separated the two germline ends. This CDR3 has 16 residues. The CDR3 reads CASSFQSVRGSYEQYF. Written as DNA, the CDR3 is TGTGCCAGCAGTTTTCAGTCAGTTAGGGGCTCCTACGAGCAGTACTTC.

The V call is TRBV4-3, the J call TRBJ2-2; no firm D call. The V end lost 0 bases, the J end lost 3 bases, and 5 bases lay between the germline ends. Germline CDR1 and CDR2: LGHNA and YSLEER. This CDR3 is built from 14 residues. CDR3 bases: TGCGCCAGCAGCCAAGATCGTTACACCGGGGAGCTGTTTTTT. It yields the protein CASSQDRYTGELFF.

The rearrangement uses TRBV9 and TRBJ1-5, with D possibly being TRBD1 (5 bases). This CDR3 is built from 16 residues. The germline V gene has CDR1 SGDLS and CDR2 YYNGEE. Trimming took 0 bases from V and 0 from J, leaving 10 bases between them. The CDR3 DNA reads TGTGCCAGCAGCGTAGGTGGGGCGGATAGCAATCAGCCCCAGCATTTT. Residues: CASSVGGADSNQPQHF.

The chain joins TRBV5-1 to TRBJ1-1, with TRBD1 as a possible D gene (6 bases). The CDR3 length is 16 residues. Germline-derived CDR1 and CDR2 are SGHRS and YFSETQ. The germline V and J ends were trimmed by 4 bases and 5 bases, with 21 bases remaining between them. The CDR3 DNA reads as TGCGCCAGCAGCCCACAGACAGGCTTTGTGGGTACTGAAGCTTTCTTT. Its protein is CASSPQTGFVGTEAFF.

The rearrangement links TRBV13 to TRBJ2-7, with TRBD1 as a possible D gene (5 bases). V was shortened by 0 bases and J by 7 bases, with 10 bases between the two germline ends. This CDR3 region has 13 residues. The germline V gene has CDR1 PRHDT and CDR2 FYEKMQ (reference sequence). The CDR3 nucleotides are TGTGCCAGCAGCTTAGGAGGGGATGGAGAGCAGTACTTC. Translated, it gives CASSLGGDGEQYF. The full variable domain, rest sourced from reference TRBV13 and TRBJ2-7, is AAGVIQSPRHLIKEKRETATLKCYPIPRHDTVYWYQQGPGQDPQFLISFYEKMQSDKGSIPDRFSAQQFSDYHSELNMSSLELGDSALYFCASSLGGDGEQYFGPGTRLTVT.

J is TRBJ2-1 and V is TRBV7-6, with 10 bases lining up with TRBD2. The CDR3 spans 17 residues. Germline assignment: CDR1 SGHVS and CDR2 FNYEAQ. V was clipped by 1 base and J by 8 bases; unmatched bases: 11. The CDR3 DNA reads TGTGCCAGCAGCTTAGAAGGAATGGGGACTAGCGTATATGAGCAGTTCTTC. Translating gives CASSLEGMGTSVYEQFF.

The CDR3 is CASTDLWTGENYGYTF. In DNA form, the CDR3 reads TGTGCCAGTACCGATTTATGGACAGGGGAAAACTATGGCTACACCTTC. The rearrangement links TRBV19 to TRBJ1-2, with 9 bases that match TRBD1. The germline gives CDR1 LNHDA, CDR2 SQIVND (reference sequence). J was trimmed by 2 bases and V by 7 bases; bases with no gene match: 11. The CDR3 sequence is 16 residues long. Filled out from reference TRBV19 and TRBJ1-2, the complete variable domain reads DGGITQSPKYLFRKEGQNVTLSCEQNLNHDAMYWYRQDPGQGLRLIYYSQIVNDFQKGDIAEGYSVSREKKESFPLTVTSAQKNPTAFYLCASTDLWTGENYGYTFGSGTRLTVV.

The chain joins TRBV6-5 to TRBJ1-1; D call uncertain. The V and J ends lost 10 bases and 1 base respectively, with 13 bases between them. CDR3 length equals 13 residues. Germline V gives CDR1 MNHEY, CDR2 SVGAGI. CDR3 residues: CATQFTGNTEAFF. The CDR3, as DNA: TGTGCCACCCAATTCACCGGGAACACTGAAGCTTTCTTT.

This clone was picked up a small number of times. This chain joins TRBV28 and TRBJ1-5, with no clear D. Germline values: CDR1 MDHEN, CDR2 SYDVKM. The CDR3 extends over 11 amino acids. V lost 7 bases, J lost 6 bases, and 7 bases lay in between. The CDR3 protein is CASTNGQPQHF. The CDR3 DNA follows: TGTGCCAGCACGAATGGTCAGCCCCAGCATTTT.